One TCR beta chain is described in this entry. Authors' analysis steps: Estimated nucleated cell counts came from reference gene primer amplification. The repertoire was sequenced with immunoSEQ multiplex PCR; TCRdb's copy has only in-frame clones and lacks some. D and trimming were read from the DNA, whereas the V and J calls and clone size are those reported in that table. This table has 250,000 to 300,000 clones, 85% to 90% appearing once. This entry belongs to a study of blood T cell repertoires in COVID-19. Study at large: Sites across the United States, Italy and Spain contributed samples from acute and convalescent COVID-19. T cells, B-cell-depleted T cells, or PBMCs provided the cDNA or gDNA that served as material.

Germline loops: CDR1 SGHNT, CDR2 YYREEE (reference sequence). The CDR3 loop spans 13 amino acids. This rearrangement joins TRBV5-4 to TRBJ2-7; D is perhaps TRBD2 (6 bases). The clonotype was recovered from a man between 18 and 35 years old with active or convalescent COVID-19. Sequenced material: peripheral blood. The CDR3 DNA follows: TGTGCGGTACCGGGACTCCTACGGCACGAGCAGTACTTC. The encoded protein is CAVPGLLRHEQYF.